Following are 30 T cell receptor beta chains from one sample sequenced in a study of type 1 and type 2 diabetes patients (dated by TCRdb to 2015 to 2016). Sequencing was performed on an Illumina MiSeq. TCRbeta CDR3 amplification used genomic DNA from the sorted T cell subsets as template. The TCRbeta CDR3 region was amplified by multiplex PCR using 30 forward and 13 reverse primers. Clones were called with MiXCR by TCRdb after fastp trimmed the public reads at Q25, and only in-frame beta chains were retained. A single entry per CDR3 protein holds the most common genes and DNA from its merged rows. The sample records about 290,000 distinct CDR3 sequences, around 50% of which are singletons. The ten largest account for roughly 15% of the sample. Specimen: peripheral blood mononuclear cells (PBMCs). Source of these receptors: a man younger than 35 with type 2 diabetes.

This clonotype was recorded a few times. The chain is built from TRBV15 and TRBJ2-1; no reliable D call. The CDR3 runs 15 residues. Trimming pared 0 bases from V and 6 bases from J, leaving 12 bases between. Per germline, CDR1 LNHNV and CDR2 YYDKDF (reference sequence). The DNA of the CDR3 is TGTGCCACCAGCAGAGATTGGCCGTTTGGCAATGAGCAGTTCTTC. It codes for CATSRDWPFGNEQFF.

The chain employs TRBV6-5 and TRBJ2-2; D remains ambiguous. Trimming shortened V by 0 bases and J by 4 bases, and 6 bases separated the two germline ends. Looked up from germline, CDR1 is MNHEY and CDR2 is SVGAGI. CDR3 length: 14 amino acids. For the CDR3, the DNA is TGTGCCAGCAGTTACTCGACGCTCACCGGGGAGCTGTTTTTT. This translates into CASSYSTLTGELFF.

The CDR3 DNA sequence: TGTGCCAGCAGTGCCCTGAGAGACTCTTCCTACGAGCAGTACTTC. This encodes CASSALRDSSYEQYF. The chain combines TRBV2 with TRBJ2-7; no firm D call. This CDR3 comprises 15 residues. The germline CDR1 and CDR2 sequences are SNHLY and FYNNEI. V was pared by 4 bases and J by 1 base, with 14 bases between.

This clonotype was seen a handful of times. The chain has TRBV19 and TRBJ2-2; D may be TRBD2 (6 bases). The ends were cut back, 5 bases at V and 5 bases at J, with 9 bases in the middle. The CDR3 covers 13 residues. Germline V gene lookup returns CDR1 LNHDA and CDR2 SQIVND (reference sequence). The CDR3 DNA is TGTGCCAGTAGTTGGGGAGGAACCGGGGAGCTGTTTTTT. It specifies CASSWGGTGELFF.

The rearrangement links TRBV7-2 to TRBJ2-1, with D hard to call. Germline V CDR1 and CDR2: SGHTA, FQGNSA. V was pared by 0 bases and J by 8 bases, with 2 bases between. This CDR3 has 11 amino acids. The CDR3 reads CASSLAYEQFF. The DNA of the CDR3 is TGTGCCAGCAGCTTAGCTTATGAGCAGTTCTTC.

Only one count was recorded for this clonotype. Mismatch with germline at one junction end may stem from a read error. V gene TRBV6-4 combines with J gene TRBJ1-2; D is unresolved. The CDR3 is made up of 15 amino acids. CDR1 MRHNA and CDR2 SNTAGT come from the germline V gene. The CDR3 nucleotides are TGTGCCATCAGTGAGAGCCTGACCCGGACGTCTGGCTACACCTTC. It yields the protein CAISESLTRTSGYTF.

This CDR3 reads CASSHRGPQTEAFF. CDR3 coding DNA: TGTGCCAGCAGCCACAGGGGGCCACAGACTGAAGCTTTCTTT. The chain employs TRBV14 and TRBJ1-1; 8 bases map to TRBD1. V was pared by 3 bases and J by 5 bases, with 5 bases of the junction left unmatched. CDR1 is SGHDN and CDR2 is FVKESK in the germline V gene. CDR3 length: 14 residues.

Remarks on this clonotype: One junction end does not reproduce the germline sequence, and a read error may be involved. The chain is built from TRBV12-5 and TRBJ2-1; 11 bases are a match to TRBD2. Germline CDR1 and CDR2: LGHNT and FRNRAP. The CDR3 runs 14 residues. CDR3 residues: CASGSGGADNEQFF. DNA for the CDR3: TGCGCTAGTGGTAGCGGGGGGGCCGATAATGAGCAGTTCTTC.

This rearrangement joins TRBV27 to TRBJ2-7; possibly TRBD1 for D (6 bases). This CDR3 spans 14 amino acids. The V end was cut by 2 bases, the J end by 2 bases, with 10 bases between. Germline V gives CDR1 MNHEY, CDR2 SMNVEV (reference sequence). CDR3 bases: TGTGCCAGCAGTTTAAAGTGGGGGCCCTACGAGCAGTACTTC. Translation gives CASSLKWGPYEQYF.

V and J are TRBV6-5 and TRBJ2-7; 8 bases match TRBD1. The CDR3 runs 17 residues. Germline V gene data show CDR1 as MNHEY and CDR2 as SVGAGI. V shed 6 bases and J 3 bases; nucleotides not matched to a gene: 16. CDR3 residues: CASSQDLSDRVGYEQYF. As DNA, the CDR3 is TGTGCCAGCAGCCAAGATCTTTCGGACAGGGTGGGCTACGAGCAGTACTTC.

The CDR3 spells CASSVGSRRQETQYF. CDR3 bases: TGTGCCAGCAGCGTAGGGTCCAGGCGACAAGAGACCCAGTACTTC. The gene calls are TRBV6-6 and TRBJ2-5; D unresolved. V gave up 6 bases and J gave up 2 bases, with 16 bases separating them. CDR1 and CDR2 from the germline V gene are MNHNY and SVGAGI (reference sequence). There are 15 residues in the CDR3.

This sequence joins TRBV7-2 and TRBJ2-1; possibly TRBD2 for D (6 bases). Per the germline V gene, CDR1 is SGHTA and CDR2 is FQGNSA. This CDR3 spans 13 amino acids. The ends were cut back, 2 bases at V and 10 bases at J, with 12 bases in the middle. The CDR3 nucleotides read TGTGCCAGCAGCTTAAGTTCTGGGGGGGAGCAGTTCTTC. Its protein product is CASSLSSGGEQFF.

V and J are TRBV14 and TRBJ2-1; weak D call: TRBD2 (6 bases). The length of the CDR3 is 16 residues. Germline V gives CDR1 SGHDN, CDR2 FVKESK. The V gene lost 3 bases and the J gene lost 4 bases, with 16 bases spanning the gap. CDR3 sequence (DNA): TGTGCCAGCAGCCACGGGCGGGAAATTAAATACAATGAGCAGTTCTTC. It encodes CASSHGREIKYNEQFF.

This CDR3 reads CASSTWSWNEQYF. CDR3 nucleotide sequence: TGTGCCAGCAGTACCTGGTCGTGGAACGAGCAGTACTTC. The V call is TRBV2, the J call TRBJ2-7; unclear D gene. Trimming removed 5 bases from V and 5 bases from J, with 13 bases in between. The CDR3 sequence is 13 residues long. Germline CDR1 reads SNHLY; CDR2 reads FYNNEI. Drawing the rest from reference TRBV2 and TRBJ2-7, the complete variable domain is EPEVTQTPSHQVTQMGQEVILRCVPISNHLYFYWYRQILGQKVEFLVSFYNNEISEKSEIFDDQFSVERPDGSNFTLKIRSTKLEDSAMYFCASSTWSWNEQYFGPGTRLTVT.

The chain couples TRBV7-2 to TRBJ1-2; D might be TRBD1 (5 bases). The V end was cut by 8 bases, the J end by 3 bases, with 13 bases between. CDR1 is SGHTA and CDR2 is FQGNSA in the germline V gene. This CDR3 is 13 amino acids long. The CDR3 bases are TGTGCCAGCTCCGAGGGGCAACACTATGGCTACACCTTC. It yields the protein CASSEGQHYGYTF.

The chain employs TRBV7-2 and TRBJ2-1; D is ambiguous. The germline CDR1 and CDR2 sequences are SGHTA and FQGNSA. V lost 5 bases and J 9 bases, leaving 5 bases between the germline ends. The CDR3 is 10 amino acids. As DNA, the CDR3 is TGTGCCAGCAGCGGTGTTGAGCAGTTCTTC. Translation: CASSGVEQFF.

The chain has TRBV7-6 and TRBJ2-7; a weak D match, TRBD2 (5 bases). The CDR3 spans 15 residues. Trimming took 6 bases from V and 0 from J, leaving 15 bases between them. The germline CDR1 and CDR2 sequences are SGHVS and FNYEAQ. CDR3 coding DNA: TGTGCCAGCAGGTCTGAGGCGGGTCCCTCCTACGAGCAGTACTTC. It yields the protein CASRSEAGPSYEQYF.

The chain recombines TRBV5-1 with TRBJ2-1, with 7 bases matching TRBD2. The CDR3 length is 16 residues. V shed 0 bases and J 3 bases; nucleotides not matched to a gene: 6. Germline V gene sequence: CDR1 SGHRS, CDR2 YFSETQ. CDR3 sequence: CASSLAPAGRYNEQFF. The CDR3 nucleotides are TGCGCCAGCAGCTTGGCCCCAGCGGGGCGCTACAATGAGCAGTTCTTC.

As to this clonotype: This CDR3 fails to terminate in the conserved phenylalanine or tryptophan, so it likely reflects a read error. V is TRBV2 and J is TRBJ2-3, with D unresolved. The V end lost 3 bases, the J end lost 1 base, and 5 bases lay between the germline ends. This CDR3 has 13 residues. CDR1 is SNHLY and CDR2 is FYNNEI in the germline V gene. The DNA of the CDR3 is TGTGCCAGCAGTGACGTAGGCACAGATACGCAGTATCTT. This encodes CASSDVGTDTQYL.

The chain recombines TRBV7-9 with TRBJ1-2, with D possibly matching TRBD1 (6 bases). Germline assignment: CDR1 SEHNR and CDR2 FQNEAQ (reference sequence). V shed 1 base and J shed 4 bases, with 19 bases lying between them. CDR3 size: 17 residues. The CDR3 DNA sequence: TGTGCCAGCAGCTTAGATCCAGGGGACAACCCGTCCTATGGCTACACCTTC. Protein sequence: CASSLDPGDNPSYGYTF.

V gene TRBV7-3 combines with J gene TRBJ2-3, with TRBD1 matching over 11 bases. The CDR3 length is 14 residues. CDR1 and CDR2 from the germline V gene are SGHTA and FQGTGA. V shed 5 bases, J shed 4 bases, and the junction held 2 bases outside the gene matches. In nucleotides, the CDR3 is TGTGCCAGCAGCGAGGGACAGGGGGCAGATACGCAGTATTTT. Residues: CASSEGQGADTQYF.

This chain links TRBV4-1 with TRBJ1-1; 9 bases align to TRBD1. The germline V gene has CDR1 MGHRA and CDR2 YSYEKL. J lost 7 bases, V lost 5 bases, and 5 bases had no gene match. The CDR3 spans 13 residues. Here the CDR3 reads CASSTTGGNEAFF. DNA for the CDR3: TGCGCCAGCAGCACGACAGGGGGTAATGAAGCTTTCTTT.

This clonotype has just a few counts. The gene calls are TRBV29-1 and TRBJ1-2; 9 bases line up with TRBD1. J was trimmed by 7 bases and V by 1 base; bases with no gene match: 1. Germline loops: CDR1 SQVTM, CDR2 ANQGSEA. The CDR3 runs 12 residues. This chain's CDR3 is CSVEGDRVGYTF. In DNA form, the CDR3 reads TGCAGCGTTGAAGGGGACAGGGTTGGCTACACCTTC.

The chain is built from TRBV5-1 and TRBJ2-7; the D is unclear. Looked up from germline, CDR1 is SGHRS and CDR2 is YFSETQ. This CDR3 contains 14 residues. The V end lost 2 bases, the J end lost 0 bases, and 9 bases lay between the germline ends. In nucleotides, the CDR3 is TGCGCCAGCAGCTTCGCGTCTAGCTCCTACGAGCAGTACTTC. Protein: CASSFASSSYEQYF.

The chain links TRBV25-1 to TRBJ1-6; a weak D match, TRBD1 (5 bases). This CDR3 spans 15 amino acids. Trimming stripped 4 bases from V and 10 bases from J, with 17 bases between. Germline values: CDR1 MGHDK, CDR2 SYGVNS. The CDR3 region is CASSGYGRGRSPLHF. The CDR3 bases are TGTGCCAGCAGTGGATACGGTCGGGGGAGATCACCCCTCCACTTT.

This clonotype was counted at least ten times. J is TRBJ2-1 and V is TRBV7-2; possibly TRBD2 for D (5 bases). Looked up from germline, CDR1 is SGHTA and CDR2 is FQGNSA. V was clipped by 2 bases and J by 7 bases, with 18 bases between them. The CDR3 totals 16 residues. CDR3 protein: CASSLQDTISGNEQFF. The CDR3 nucleotides are TGTGCCAGCAGCTTACAAGACACCATCAGCGGAAATGAGCAGTTCTTC.

V usage is TRBV30 and J usage is TRBJ1-3; no definite D call. The CDR3 has 14 residues. Germline CDR1 GTSNPN, CDR2 SVGIG (reference sequence). V lost 0 bases and J lost 2, with 8 bases in between. CDR3 bases: TGTGCCTGGAGTGTAGTGGGGACTGGAAACACCATATATTTT. Translated: CAWSVVGTGNTIYF.

This clonotype was found a few times. The chain is built from TRBV5-1 and TRBJ1-1; D remains ambiguous. The germline V gene encodes CDR1 SGHRS and CDR2 YFSETQ. V was pared by 3 bases and J by 6 bases, with 12 bases between. This CDR3 is built from 13 residues. CDR3 loop: CASSSVVQPEAFF. CDR3 coding DNA: TGCGCCAGCAGCTCGGTAGTTCAGCCTGAAGCTTTCTTT.

This clonotype was observed a few times. The chain employs TRBV19 and TRBJ1-1, with D perhaps TRBD1 (5 bases). Germline V gene lookup returns CDR1 LNHDA and CDR2 SQIVND (reference sequence). With 3 bases removed from V and 0 bases from J, the gap between germline ends came to 8 bases. The CDR3 consists of 14 residues. CDR3 in amino acids: CASSIGRVNTEAFF. CDR3 in DNA: TGTGCCAGTAGTATCGGCAGGGTGAACACTGAAGCTTTCTTT.

This clonotype was recorded many times. The chain recombines TRBV7-3 with TRBJ2-3; no reliable D call. V was shortened by 7 bases and J by 6 bases, with 14 bases between the two germline ends. The CDR3 contains 13 residues. Germline assignment: CDR1 SGHTA and CDR2 FQGTGA. CDR3 residues: CASTNLGEDTQYF. The CDR3 nucleotides read TGTGCCAGCACCAACCTCGGCGAGGATACGCAGTATTTT. Full variable domain (remainder filled in from reference TRBV7-3 and TRBJ2-3): GAGVSQTPSNKVTEKGKYVELRCDPISGHTALYWYRQSLGQGPEFLIYFQGTGAADDSGLPNDRFFAVRPEGSVSTLKIQRTERGDSAVYLCASTNLGEDTQYFGPGTRLTVL.